A selection of T cell receptor beta chains follows, all from one sample in a study of shared clonotypes between healthy human individuals. TCRdb keeps only in-frame clones here, not all; method: immunoSEQ multiplex PCR. Among some 2,000,000 clones listed, nearly 97% were seen once. The material sequenced was naive CD4+ T cells sorted from blood. The receptors shown here come from a man younger than 35 in good health. The CDR3 runs from the conserved cysteine through the conserved F or W. D genes are given only for firm matches. Some rows have no size entry. The others give once, few or many, or a class for an expanded clone.

>TRBV6-5|TRBJ2-7|-|-
CASSRGVASYEQYF
TGTGCCAGCAGTCGGGGAGTAGCGTCCTACGAGCAGTACTTC
>TRBV6-1|TRBJ1-2|-|-
CASSEGNLAEGGYTF
TGTGCCAGCAGTGAGGGAAATTTAGCAGAAGGGGGCTACACCTTC
>TRBV13|TRBJ1-6|TRBD1|-
CASSLVGDRGSSYNSPLHF
TGTGCCAGCAGCTTAGTAGGGGACAGGGGAAGCTCCTATAATTCACCCCTCCACTTT
>TRBV6-5|TRBJ2-7|TRBD1|-
CASRRGDREPYEQYF
TGTGCCAGCCGCCGGGGGGACAGGGAACCCTACGAGCAGTACTTC
>TRBV18|TRBJ2-1|TRBD2|-
CASSPPSGGAVGNEQFF
TGTGCCAGCTCACCACCTAGCGGGGGGGCAGTTGGCAATGAGCAGTTCTTC
>TRBV7-7|TRBJ1-1|-|-
CASSLEAGTEAFF
TGTGCTAGCAGCTTAGAGGCCGGGACTGAAGCTTTCTTT
>TRBV7-3|TRBJ2-2|-|-
CASSPRVYGELFF
TGTGCCAGCAGCCCAAGGGTCTACGGGGAGCTGTTTTTT
>TRBV5-1|TRBJ2-3|TRBD1|-
CASSLEGARADTQYF
TGCGCCAGCAGCTTAGAGGGGGCGCGTGCAGATACGCAGTATTTT
>TRBV5-1|TRBJ2-7|-|-
CASSTLGGPYEQYF
TGCGCCAGCAGCACCCTCGGGGGCCCCTACGAGCAGTACTTC
>TRBV6-6|TRBJ2-2|-|-
CASSYASVELFF
TGTGCCAGCAGTTACGCCTCTGTGGAGCTGTTTTTT
>TRBV2|TRBJ2-3|-|-
CASSDWVLLDTQYF
TGTGCCAGCAGTGACTGGGTTTTGTTGGATACGCAGTATTTT
>TRBV10-3|TRBJ2-2|TRBD2|-
CAISLVVTSTAGELFF
TGTGCCATCAGTTTGGTCGTGACTAGCACGGCCGGGGAGCTGTTTTTT
>TRBV13|TRBJ2-3|-|-
CASSLRDTQYF
TGTGCCAGCAGCTTGCGAGATACGCAGTATTTT
>TRBV2|TRBJ2-7|-|few
CANLKRESYEQYF
TGTGCCAACCTGAAAAGGGAATCCTACGAGCAGTACTTC
>TRBV6-5|TRBJ1-6|-|few
CASSLGNSPLHF
TGTGCCAGCAGTTTGGGCAATTCACCCCTCCACTTT
>TRBV2|TRBJ1-2|-|few
CASTDSNYGYTF
TGTGCCAGCACTGACAGTAACTATGGCTACACCTTC
>TRBV30|TRBJ2-6|-|few
CAWTEQGLGANVLTF
TGTGCCTGGACGGAGCAGGGGCTGGGGGCCAACGTCCTGACTTTC
>TRBV4-3|TRBJ2-1|-|-
CASSQDWAGTYNEQFF
TGCGCCAGCAGCCAAGATTGGGCGGGAACCTACAATGAGCAGTTCTTC
>TRBV7-6|TRBJ2-7|-|-
CASSLLGDNEQYF
TGTGCCAGCAGCTTATTAGGGGACAATGAGCAGTACTTC
>TRBV2|TRBJ2-7|TRBD2|once
CASKAGGSYEQYF
TGTGCCAGCAAGGCGGGAGGGTCCTACGAGCAGTACTTC
>TRBV29-1|TRBJ2-1|TRBD2|-
CSVEGLAGNEQFF
TGCAGCGTTGAAGGACTAGCAGGCAATGAGCAGTTCTTC
>TRBV23-1|TRBJ2-2|-|-
CASPVRRITTGELFF
TGCGCCAGTCCCGTTCGGCGGATTACCACCGGGGAGCTGTTTTTT
>TRBV6-5|TRBJ2-5|-|-
CASSPASLGETQYF
TGTGCCAGCAGTCCCGCTAGCCTAGGGGAGACCCAGTACTTC
>TRBV6-1|TRBJ2-5|TRBD1|-
CAARQGSREETQYF
TGTGCCGCCCGACAGGGGTCGCGTGAAGAGACCCAGTACTTC
>TRBV5-6|TRBJ2-3|-|-
CASSLRRVRTDTQYF
TGTGCCAGCAGCTTGCGGCGAGTGCGCACAGATACGCAGTATTTT
>TRBV27|TRBJ2-5|TRBD1|once
CASRGVDRGQETQYF
TGTGCCAGCAGGGGGGTCGACAGGGGGCAAGAGACCCAGTACTTC
>TRBV4-3|TRBJ1-5|-|-
CASSQDGGGGNQPQHF
TGCGCCAGCAGCCAAGACGGGGGAGGGGGGAATCAGCCCCAGCATTTT
>TRBV28|TRBJ1-1|-|-
CATRPPGNTEAFF
TGTGCCACCAGGCCCCCGGGCAACACTGAAGCTTTCTTT
>TRBV10-3|TRBJ2-7|-|few
CAISESGYEQYF
TGTGCCATCAGTGAGTCAGGGTACGAGCAGTACTTC
>TRBV25-1|TRBJ1-5|-|-
CASSATQLGNQPQHF
TGTGCCAGCAGTGCGACACAATTGGGCAATCAGCCCCAGCATTTT
>TRBV10-3|TRBJ2-7|TRBD2|once
CAIGRLAGESYEQYF
TGTGCCATCGGTAGACTAGCGGGAGAGAGCTACGAGCAGTACTTC
>TRBV6-5|TRBJ1-2|TRBD1|-
CASSYFGQGTSYTF
TGTGCCAGCAGTTATTTCGGACAGGGAACAAGCTACACCTTC
>TRBV30|TRBJ1-1|-|once
CAWSRPGMNTEAFF
TGTGCCTGGAGCCGCCCAGGGATGAACACTGAAGCTTTCTTT
>TRBV18|TRBJ2-7|-|-
CASSPTTGGSYEQYF
TGTGCCAGCTCACCAACGACAGGTGGTTCCTACGAGCAGTACTTC
>TRBV6-5|TRBJ2-7|TRBD1|-
CASSTWTGSYEQYF
TGTGCCAGCAGTACCTGGACAGGATCCTACGAGCAGTACTTC
>TRBV10-3|TRBJ1-1|-|-
CAILQGTEAFF
TGTGCCATCTTACAGGGCACTGAAGCTTTCTTT
>TRBV7-9|TRBJ1-1|-|once
CASSSYPEAFF
TGTGCCAGCAGCTCTTACCCTGAAGCTTTCTTT
>TRBV28|TRBJ1-2|-|-
CASSSPGLISGYTF
TGTGCCAGCAGTTCGCCCGGACTCATCTCAGGCTACACCTTC
>TRBV27|TRBJ1-2|-|-
CASKRGGGYGYTF
TGTGCCAGCAAACGGGGGGGTGGCTATGGCTACACCTTC
>TRBV7-8|TRBJ2-4|-|-
CASSPGRHLAKNIQYF
TGTGCCAGCAGCCCCGGCCGTCACCTAGCCAAAAACATTCAGTACTTC
>TRBV18|TRBJ2-3|-|-
CASSPIASTDTQYF
TGTGCCAGCTCACCAATAGCTAGCACAGATACGCAGTATTTT
>TRBV7-2|TRBJ1-2|TRBD1|-
CASTHGTVNYGYTF
TGTGCCAGCACACATGGGACAGTTAACTATGGCTACACCTTC
>TRBV5-4|TRBJ1-2|-|-
CASSLVSNYGYTF
TGTGCCAGCAGCTTGGTATCGAACTATGGCTACACCTTC
>TRBV18|TRBJ2-2|-|-
CASSLSVNTGELFF
TGTGCCAGCTCCCTTAGTGTGAACACCGGGGAGCTGTTTTTT
>TRBV7-7|TRBJ2-1|-|-
CASSLGIGRTDEQFF
TGTGCTAGCAGCTTAGGTATTGGGCGCACGGATGAGCAGTTCTTC